The clone carrying this TCR beta chain was seen only a few times. What it binds is unknown. This specimen belongs to a study of vaccination and CD4 T cells after COVID-19. At the level of the study: The post-COVID samples were taken a median about 98 days after diagnosis, anywhere from 35 to 161. Overlapping spike pools from SARS-CoV-2 and HCoV-NL63, HCoV-OC43 and HCoV-229E served as culture stimuli.

Treatment noted: roughly 10-day PBMC culture with coronavirus spike peptide pools or control peptides (ViraFEST assay). Sequencing of the DNA from cultured CD4+ T cells was carried out with the Oncomine TCR Beta short-read assay. TCRdb redid the calling of the PCR reads with MiXCR, one entry per CDR3 protein. The data show roughly 16,000 distinct CDR3 sequences, around 46% seen once. General study points: Spike mono-reactivity was shown by 304 of 307 vaccine-specific clones in convalescent patients.

Source: CD4+ T cells from blood, cultured in vitro, taken after SARS-CoV-2 vaccination. The source is a human donor who had recovered from COVID-19.

The CDR3 protein is CSATMGGYTDTQYF. The CDR3 coding sequence is TGCAGTGCTACGATGGGGGGCTACACAGATACGCAGTATTTT. The chain employs TRBV20-1 and TRBJ2-3; D may match TRBD1 or TRBD2 (6 bases each). The V gene's germline CDR1 is DFQATT and CDR2 SNEGSKA (reference sequence). The CDR3 has 14 residues. V lost 4 bases and J 2 bases, leaving 13 bases between the germline ends.